One sample yielded the 11 T cell receptor beta chains listed below, sequenced in a study of T cells after yellow fever vaccination (dated by TCRdb to about 2019). Taken with the paper, the label for treatment or condition translates to: live attenuated yellow fever vaccine strain. Receptor libraries were prepared by 5' RACE. The instrument given in TCRdb is Illumina HiSeq 2500. The public reads were reanalyzed by TCRdb: fastp trimming at Q25, MiXCR alignment, in-frame beta chains only. Under each unique CDR3 protein, matching rows form one entry showing the most common genes and DNA. Recorded for this sample are some 400,000 distinct CDR3 sequences; 6.2% of them occurred a single time. Approximately 15% of the sample is held by the ten biggest clonotypes. Sequenced here: PBMCs, sampled 5 days after the yellow fever booster vaccination. Receptors originate from a man aged 30 to 45 who received the YFV17D yellow fever vaccine.

This chain joins TRBV5-1 and TRBJ2-1; D not resolved. V lost 0 bases to trimming and J lost 0 bases, with 10 bases between them. CDR1 and CDR2 (germline): SGHRS, YFSETQ. This CDR3 spans 16 amino acids. CDR3 sequence reads: CASSLDRVSSYNEQFF. CDR3 DNA: TGCGCCAGCAGCTTGGACCGGGTGAGCTCCTACAATGAGCAGTTCTTC. Supplemented by reference TRBV5-1 and TRBJ2-1, the full variable domain reads KAGVTQTPRYLIKTRGQQVTLSCSPISGHRSVSWYQQTPGQGLQFLFEYFSETQRNKGNFPGRFSGRQFSNSRSEMNVSTLELGDSALYLCASSLDRVSSYNEQFFGPGTRLTVL.

The V gene is TRBV15, the J gene TRBJ2-3; D not resolved. Trimming pared 8 bases from V and 3 bases from J, leaving 9 bases between. The CDR3 has 12 amino acids. Germline values: CDR1 LNHNV, CDR2 YYDKDF (reference sequence). The CDR3 DNA reads TGTGCCACCCTCAGTCCTACAGATACGCAGTATTTT. It is translated as CATLSPTDTQYF.

The sample holds many counts of this clonotype. CDR3 bases: TGCAGCCCGGTCGGGGGGAGGGCCGGGACCCAGTACTTC. Its translation is CSPVGGRAGTQYF. The chain carries TRBV29-1 and TRBJ2-5; 7 bases fit TRBD2. With V trimmed by 8 bases and J by 7 bases, 13 bases remained unmatched. CDR1 is SQVTM and CDR2 is ANQGSEA in the germline V gene. CDR3 length equals 13 residues.

This clonotype has a handful of counts. The chain recombines TRBV20-1 with TRBJ1-4, with a weak D call TRBD1 (5 bases). In germline, CDR1 is DFQATT, CDR2 SNEGSKA (reference sequence). The V end was cut by 4 bases, the J end by 3 bases, with 15 bases between. This CDR3 has 15 residues. CDR3 protein: CSATLPGRANEKLFF. CDR3 nucleotides: TGCAGTGCTACCCTCCCGGGACGGGCTAATGAAAAACTGTTTTTT.

This clonotype came up a few times. The gene calls are TRBV7-8 and TRBJ2-7; 8 bases fit TRBD1. Germline values: CDR1 SGHVS, CDR2 FQNEAQ. This CDR3 is built from 14 residues. J lost 2 bases, V lost 5 bases, and 5 bases had no gene match. CDR3: CASSPWTGPYEQYF. CDR3 nucleotide sequence: TGTGCCAGCAGCCCCTGGACAGGGCCCTACGAGCAGTACTTC.

The rearrangement uses TRBV11-3 and TRBJ2-1; D is ambiguous. Germline CDR1 is SGHNT and CDR2 is YENEEA. The CDR3 contains 14 residues. V was cut by 1 base and J by 3 bases, with 7 bases left in between. The CDR3 sequence is CASSLVNFYNEQFF. The CDR3 bases are TGTGCCAGCAGCTTAGTTAACTTCTACAATGAGCAGTTCTTC.

About this clonotype: Being one base from a much bigger clone, this may be a read error. This chain uses TRBV3-1 with TRBJ1-2, with D hard to call. The CDR3 is 18 residues long. The ends were cut back, 0 bases at V and 2 bases at J, with 19 bases in the middle. Germline CDR1 is LGHDT and CDR2 is YNNKEL (reference sequence). Here the CDR3 reads CASSQDLSLRGTNYGYTF. The CDR3 region has the DNA TGTGCCAGCAGCCAAGATCTATCGCTTCGGGGTACGAACTATGGCTACACCTTC.

The gene calls are TRBV20-1 and TRBJ2-1, with 7 bases lining up with TRBD2. The CDR3 is made up of 15 amino acids. V gave up 6 bases and J gave up 3 bases; unmatched junction bases: 11. Germline V gene sequence: CDR1 DFQATT, CDR2 SNEGSKA (reference sequence). The CDR3 region is CSAKDASGVYNEQFF. CDR3 bases: TGCAGTGCCAAAGACGCCAGCGGGGTCTACAATGAGCAGTTCTTC.

The rearrangement links TRBV12-3 or TRBV12-4 to TRBJ1-1, with D perhaps TRBD1 (6 bases). This CDR3 is 13 amino acids long. Deletions cut 6 bases from V and 8 bases from J, with 16 bases between. CDR3 sequence reads: CASSRGQVSEAFF. For the CDR3, the DNA is TGTGCCAGCAGCCGGGGACAAGTAAGCGAAGCTTTCTTT.

In this sample, this clonotype turned up a few times. The V gene is TRBV4-2, the J gene TRBJ2-2, with 9 nucleotides matching TRBD2. CDR3 length: 19 residues. J was trimmed by 0 bases and V by 2 bases; bases with no gene match: 10. CDR1 is LGHNA, CDR2 YNFKEQ, per germline. This CDR3 reads CASSQRLAVAPPNTGELFF. The CDR3 DNA reads TGTGCCAGCAGCCAACGACTAGCGGTGGCTCCCCCGAACACCGGGGAGCTGTTTTTT.

This chain joins TRBV19 and TRBJ2-5; 7 nucleotides line up with TRBD1. The V and J ends lost 1 base and 5 bases, in that order; junction bases with no gene match: 16. There are 18 residues in the CDR3. The germline V gene has CDR1 LNHDA and CDR2 SQIVND (reference sequence). CDR3: CASSIGRQGYEDLETQYF. The CDR3 bases are TGTGCCAGTAGTATAGGAAGACAGGGTTACGAAGATTTGGAGACCCAGTACTTC.